This is a list of T cell receptor beta chains from one sample in a study of beta chain features in type 1 diabetes. The assay was immunoSEQ multiplex PCR, and TCRdb's table has in-frame clones only and misses some. Among over 700,000 clones listed, roughly 15% were seen once. Sequences were obtained from naive CD4+ T cells from blood. All receptors come from a woman between 18 and 30 years old in good health. Both conserved end residues are part of each CDR3. The D gene is left open where the match is weak.

v_gene	j_gene	d_gene	CDR3aa
TRBV11-2	TRBJ1-3	-	CASSLDPAGGNTIYF
TRBV4-1	TRBJ1-2	TRBD1	CASSQGGTGGLYGYTF
TRBV18	TRBJ2-1	TRBD2	CASSPTSVNEQFF
TRBV11-2	TRBJ2-1	-	CASSLVLFGEQFF
TRBV7-2	TRBJ2-1	-	CASSPPGTPPGNEQFF
TRBV28	TRBJ2-1	TRBD2	CASSPGLAGEQFF
TRBV27	TRBJ1-1	-	CASRPTANTEAFF
TRBV11-2	TRBJ2-2	-	CASSSGWRTGELFF
TRBV5-1	TRBJ1-2	-	CASSPAPGTPYGYTF
TRBV18	TRBJ2-7	-	CASSHGSDYEQYF
TRBV6-5	TRBJ2-5	TRBD2	CASTPWGLAEETQYF
TRBV18	TRBJ2-7	TRBD2	CASSPTGPRGNYEQYF
TRBV10-3	TRBJ2-7	TRBD1	CAINTGQGAGEQYF
TRBV5-4	TRBJ2-7	-	CASSVDSHEQYF
TRBV5-4	TRBJ2-3	-	CASSFSLADPTDTQYF
TRBV11-2	TRBJ2-6	-	CASRSMAGANVLTF
TRBV5-4	TRBJ2-3	TRBD2	CASSQGLATTDTQYF
TRBV2	TRBJ1-5	-	CASSEAREQPQHF
TRBV19	TRBJ1-5	-	CASSGQGRRQPQHF
TRBV10-3	TRBJ1-2	-	CAIRQGGYGYTF
TRBV5-6	TRBJ2-3	-	CASSLEGTQYF
TRBV28	TRBJ2-7	-	CASSLGREVEQYF
TRBV23-1	TRBJ2-4	TRBD1	CASSQLGQGLSNIQYF
TRBV6-6	TRBJ2-5	TRBD2	CASNLAGTTQETQYF
TRBV2	TRBJ2-3	-	CASRGGQGTDTQYF
TRBV28	TRBJ2-2	TRBD2	CASSLSASGLNGLFF
TRBV7-8	TRBJ2-7	-	CASSSALLADMTYEQYF
TRBV5-6	TRBJ2-3	-	CASSFRGIRKGDTQYF
TRBV28	TRBJ2-1	-	CASTLDDSNEQFF
TRBV9	TRBJ2-7	TRBD1	CASSATGGPSYEQYF
TRBV10-3	TRBJ2-2	-	CAISGTANTGELFF
TRBV5-1	TRBJ2-3	-	CASEWGTSTDTQYF
TRBV7-2	TRBJ1-1	-	CASSLSPGRNTEAFF
TRBV28	TRBJ2-2	TRBD1	CASSPGTGSGELFF
TRBV7-8	TRBJ2-7	-	CASSLRGTGSSYEQYF
TRBV11-2	TRBJ2-3	TRBD2	CASSLDPGGSTRTQYF
TRBV28	TRBJ1-2	-	CASSVNYGYTF
TRBV7-2	TRBJ2-7	-	CASSLQPVLSSYEQYF
TRBV27	TRBJ2-3	TRBD1	CASSLSQGAGTQYF
TRBV5-6	TRBJ2-2	TRBD2	CASSLLLAGGTGELFF
TRBV7-2	TRBJ1-5	TRBD1	CASSLATGGNQPQHF
TRBV29-1	TRBJ2-3	-	CAYEGLTDTQYF
TRBV10-3	TRBJ2-5	-	CAISEIQETQYF
TRBV7-9	TRBJ1-4	TRBD1	CASSLARQGANEKLFF
TRBV5-4	TRBJ1-2	TRBD1	CASSLFFGTGTSNYGYTF
TRBV6-5	TRBJ2-7	-	CASSVAFVVEQYF
TRBV9	TRBJ2-3	-	CASSVGLARNPADTQYF
TRBV5-1	TRBJ2-1	TRBD1	CASSLGDSYNEQFF
TRBV27	TRBJ2-3	-	CASSLLVGADTQYF
TRBV9	TRBJ1-2	TRBD1	CASSVFDRAYDGYTF
TRBV2	TRBJ1-4	-	CASSPGANEKLFF